The entry below gives a single T cell receptor beta chain sequence along with its context. The table came from immunoSEQ multiplex PCR; TCRdb's copy has only in-frame clones and leaves some out. The table has tens of thousands of clones, roughly nine tenths seen once. The data stem from a study of T cell changes during pregnancy in multiple sclerosis. The length of the CDR3 is 15 residues. Germline lookup yields CDR1 LGHNA and CDR2 YSLEER. Trimming cost V 1 base and J 2 bases, with 8 bases left between them. The chain uses TRBV4-3 and TRBJ1-4, with D tentatively TRBD1 (5 bases). The sequenced sample was peripheral blood, obtained in the third trimester of pregnancy. The sequence came from a female donor in good health, enrolled as a control in a pregnancy study. CDR3 residues: CASSQGGQTNEKLFF. In nucleotides, the CDR3 is TGCGCCAGCAGCCAAGGGGGCCAGACTAATGAAAAACTGTTTTTT.